The 29 T cell receptor beta chains below all came from one sample that was sequenced in a study of regulatory and conventional T cells in RAG deficiency. Libraries were prepared by immunoSEQ multiplex PCR; TCRdb keeps only in-frame clonotypes and omits some of them. The sample carries fewer than 35,000 clones, about 91% recorded once. These data also formed part of another study, on regulatory T cells. This second report adds: The PCR used 52 TRBV and 13 TRBJ primers.

The specimen sequenced was CD8+ T cells sorted from blood. The receptors here all came from a human donor in good health.

The chain links TRBV6-1 to TRBJ1-1; 8 positions match TRBD1. Trimming removed 6 bases from V and 1 base from J; junction bases left unmatched: 4. This CDR3 spans 14 amino acids. Germline CDR1 is MNHNS and CDR2 is SASEGT. CDR3 sequence reads: CASRPGTGNTEAFF. In nucleotides, the CDR3 is TGTGCCAGCAGGCCCGGGACAGGGAACACTGAAGCTTTCTTT.

In this sample, this clone turned up a few times. The chain is built from TRBV6-1 and TRBJ2-7; 10 positions agree with TRBD1. Germline lookup yields CDR1 MNHNS and CDR2 SASEGT. The V segment lost 0 bases and the J segment 6 bases; nucleotides outside the gene matches: 5. CDR3 length: 15 residues. CDR3 loop: CASSEAPGQGSEQYF. CDR3 sequence (DNA): TGTGCCAGCAGTGAAGCCCCGGGACAGGGGAGCGAGCAGTACTTC.

This clone was counted between two and nine times. This rearrangement joins TRBV19 to TRBJ2-7; 13 positions match TRBD2. This CDR3 comprises 14 residues. V was pared by 5 bases and J by 6 bases, with 4 bases of the junction left unmatched. Germline CDR1 LNHDA, CDR2 SQIVND (reference sequence). The CDR3 here is CASSPLAGGIEQYF. The CDR3 DNA sequence: TGTGCCAGTAGTCCACTAGCGGGAGGGATCGAGCAGTACTTC.

The chain links TRBV19 to TRBJ2-1; D gene uncertain. CDR3 length equals 17 residues. Deletions cut 3 bases from V and 5 bases from J, with 20 bases between. CDR1 and CDR2 (germline): LNHDA, SQIVND (reference sequence). The CDR3, as DNA: TGTGCCAGTAGTATTAGAGGTGGGGATGCCAGTCACAATGAGCAGTTCTTC. The encoded protein is CASSIRGGDASHNEQFF. Supplemented by reference TRBV19 and TRBJ2-1, the full variable domain reads DGGITQSPKYLFRKEGQNVTLSCEQNLNHDAMYWYRQDPGQGLRLIYYSQIVNDFQKGDIAEGYSVSREKKESFPLTVTSAQKNPTAFYLCASSIRGGDASHNEQFFGPGTRLTVL.

This rearrangement joins TRBV27 to TRBJ1-5; possible D gene TRBD1, 6 bases. Germline lookup yields CDR1 MNHEY and CDR2 SMNVEV (reference sequence). The ends were cut back, 0 bases at V and 3 bases at J, with 9 bases in the middle. The CDR3 runs to 15 residues. The CDR3 reads CASSLSRTDNQPQHF. DNA of the CDR3: TGTGCCAGCAGTTTATCGCGGACAGACAATCAGCCCCAGCATTTT.

The gene calls are TRBV28 and TRBJ2-2; D might be TRBD2 (6 bases). The ends were cut back, 11 bases at V and 1 base at J, with 11 bases in the middle. The CDR3 contains 13 residues. In germline, CDR1 is MDHEN, CDR2 SYDVKM. The CDR3 sequence is CAHLGGNTGELFF. The CDR3 bases are TGTGCCCACCTGGGGGGGAACACCGGGGAGCTGTTTTTT.

The V gene is TRBV9, the J gene TRBJ1-2; the D is unclear. CDR3 length: 15 amino acids. CDR1 is SGDLS and CDR2 is YYNGEE in the germline V gene. The V gene lost 3 bases and the J gene lost 8 bases, with 20 bases spanning the gap. CDR3 coding DNA: TGTGCCAGCAGCGACCCACCGGGCCTACCTACGGGCTACACCTTC. Protein sequence: CASSDPPGLPTGYTF.

The J gene is TRBJ1-2, the V gene TRBV6-1; D unclear. Deletions cut 6 bases from V and 1 base from J, with 6 bases between. CDR1 and CDR2 from the germline V gene are MNHNS and SASEGT. There are 12 residues in the CDR3. CDR3 coding DNA: TGTGCCAGCAGAGAAATTAACTATGGCTACACCTTC. It translates to CASREINYGYTF.

Only one count was recorded for this clone. V is TRBV7-3 and J is TRBJ2-2, with D uncertain. With 2 bases removed from V and 6 bases from J, the gap between germline ends came to 7 bases. CDR1 and CDR2 (germline): SGHTA, FQGTGA. The CDR3 sequence is 13 residues long. Here the CDR3 DNA reads TGTGCCAGCAGCTTATATGAGTCCGGGGAGCTGTTTTTT. Translation: CASSLYESGELFF.

V and J are TRBV9 and TRBJ2-3; 7 positions match TRBD2. CDR1 is SGDLS and CDR2 is YYNGEE in the germline V gene. Losses at the gene ends were 4 bases for V and 0 bases for J; bases not matched to a gene: 5. CDR3 length: 15 amino acids. CDR3 sequence reads: CASSRLADSTDTQYF. CDR3 nucleotide sequence: TGTGCCAGCAGCCGGCTAGCGGATAGCACAGATACGCAGTATTTT.

This sequence joins TRBV6-5 and TRBJ1-5, with a tentative D call TRBD1 (6 bases). The CDR3 extends over 14 amino acids. Trimming took 6 bases from V and 9 from J, leaving 18 bases between them. The V gene's germline CDR1 is MNHEY and CDR2 SVGAGI. The chain's CDR3 is CASSLQGSQWPQHF. CDR3 DNA sequence: TGTGCCAGCAGCCTACAGGGCTCACAGTGGCCCCAGCATTTT.

The genes are TRBV7-3 and TRBJ2-3; the match to TRBD2 covers 11 bases. The germline V gene has CDR1 SGHTA and CDR2 FQGTGA. This CDR3 comprises 16 residues. The junction had 7 bases not matched to a gene; V was cut back by 5 bases and J by 3 bases. DNA of the CDR3: TGTGCCAGCAGCCCGCTGACTAGCGGGGATACAGATACGCAGTATTTT. This gives the protein CASSPLTSGDTDTQYF.

The V and J genes are TRBV7-9 and TRBJ2-2, with D unresolved. Trimming cost V 6 bases and J 2 bases, with 4 bases left between them. Germline V gene lookup returns CDR1 SEHNR and CDR2 FQNEAQ (reference sequence). CDR3 length equals 12 residues. Here the CDR3 reads CASRLNTGELFF. CDR3 in DNA: TGTGCCAGCAGGCTAAACACCGGGGAGCTGTTTTTT.

This chain links TRBV6-1 with TRBJ1-2; no reliable D call. The CDR3 loop spans 13 amino acids. V gave up 6 bases and J gave up 3 bases, with 11 bases separating them. The germline V gene has CDR1 MNHNS and CDR2 SASEGT. The CDR3 region has the DNA TGTGCCAGCAGAGTGGGAATTCACTATGGCTACACCTTC. It is translated as CASRVGIHYGYTF.

The rearrangement links TRBV29-1 to TRBJ1-2; TRBD1 is a possible D gene (5 bases). Trimming took off 6 bases at V and 7 bases at J, with 12 bases between the two ends. CDR1 is SQVTM, CDR2 ANQGSEA, per germline. The CDR3 contains 11 residues. The CDR3 loop reads CSVLWQGGYTF. The CDR3 DNA sequence: TGCAGCGTCCTATGGCAGGGTGGCTACACCTTC.

The chain joins TRBV28 to TRBJ1-4; the match to TRBD1 covers 10 bases. From germline, CDR1 is MDHEN and CDR2 SYDVKM. The junction had 7 bases not matched to a gene; V was cut back by 3 bases and J by 6 bases. The CDR3 sequence is 16 residues long. CDR3 region: CASSFPDRGLDEKLFF. As DNA, the CDR3 is TGTGCCAGCAGTTTTCCTGACAGGGGGCTAGATGAAAAACTGTTTTTT.

This chain uses TRBV11-2 with TRBJ2-3; D might be TRBD1 or TRBD2, each matching 5 bases. Germline V gives CDR1 SGHAT, CDR2 FQNNGV. Deletions cut 3 bases from V and 1 base from J, with 11 bases between. This CDR3 has 15 residues. The CDR3 coding sequence is TGTGCCAGCAGCTTGGACTTGACAGGCACAGATACGCAGTATTTT. Translated, it gives CASSLDLTGTDTQYF.

The chain employs TRBV7-9 and TRBJ2-7; TRBD1 agrees at 10 bases. Germline CDR1 reads SEHNR; CDR2 reads FQNEAQ (reference sequence). J gave up 13 bases and V 5 bases, and 14 bases lay outside the gene matches. CDR3 length: 14 amino acids. This chain's CDR3 is CASSPPHPTGGKYF. The CDR3 bases are TGTGCCAGCAGCCCCCCCCATCCGACAGGGGGCAAATACTTC.

A few counts support this clone. The chain employs TRBV7-9 and TRBJ2-6; possible D gene TRBD2, 7 bases. There are 17 residues in the CDR3. The germline V and J ends were trimmed by 0 bases and 4 bases, with 13 bases remaining between them. Germline CDR1 and CDR2: SEHNR and FQNEAQ (reference sequence). The CDR3 coding sequence is TGTGCCAGCAGCTTAGCTGGGGGGGGCACCGGGGCCAACGTCCTGACTTTC. This translates into CASSLAGGGTGANVLTF.

The chain is built from TRBV5-4 and TRBJ2-2, with a weak D call TRBD1 (6 bases). Germline CDR1 and CDR2: SGHNT and YYREEE (reference sequence). The CDR3 is made up of 15 amino acids. V was pared by 0 bases and J by 5 bases, with 11 bases between. CDR3 amino acids: CASSLAQGKTGELFF. Here the CDR3 DNA reads TGTGCCAGCAGCTTGGCCCAGGGGAAGACCGGGGAGCTGTTTTTT.

V gene TRBV6-5 combines with J gene TRBJ1-6, with 10 bases aligning to TRBD1. V was clipped by 6 bases and J by 10 bases; unmatched bases: 6. Per the germline V gene, CDR1 is MNHEY and CDR2 is SVGAGI. The CDR3 has 14 residues. The CDR3 DNA is TGTGCCAGCAGCCTCGGGACAGGGGAGTCACCCCTCCACTTT. Translating gives CASSLGTGESPLHF.

V and J are TRBV9 and TRBJ2-3, with no clear D. Germline CDR1 reads SGDLS; CDR2 reads YYNGEE. V shed 0 bases and J shed 5 bases, with 7 bases lying between them. The CDR3 loop spans 13 amino acids. CDR3 nucleotides: TGTGCCAGCAGCGTAGGGGCAGAAGATACGCAGTATTTT. Translated: CASSVGAEDTQYF.

The V gene is TRBV11-2, the J gene TRBJ2-7; the D gene is possibly TRBD1 (5 bases). The CDR3 has 14 amino acids. The germline V gene encodes CDR1 SGHAT and CDR2 FQNNGV. The V gene lost 5 bases and the J gene lost 1 base, with 12 bases spanning the gap. The CDR3 loop is CASSPPAGSYEQYF. The DNA of the CDR3 is TGTGCCAGCAGCCCCCCGGCAGGGTCCTACGAGCAGTACTTC.

The rearrangement joins TRBV7-2 to TRBJ2-2, with D perhaps TRBD1 or TRBD2 (5 bases each). V was trimmed by 5 bases and J by 0 bases, leaving 16 bases between them. The germline V gene encodes CDR1 SGHTA and CDR2 FQGNSA. This CDR3 region has 17 residues. DNA for the CDR3: TGTGCCAGCAGCCCTTGGGTGGGGGTAGCGAACACCGGGGAGCTGTTTTTT. Its translation: CASSPWVGVANTGELFF.

The CDR3 DNA reads TGTGCCAGCAGCTTAGAAGTCAGATCAGGTGAGCAGTTCTTC. Its protein product is CASSLEVRSGEQFF. The V and J genes are TRBV11-3 and TRBJ2-1; D not certain. The CDR3 has 14 residues. Trimming left V 0 bases short and J 9 bases short, with 12 bases between. Germline CDR1 and CDR2: SGHNT and YENEEA.

V and J are TRBV7-9 and TRBJ1-3; 10 bases fit TRBD1. The trim removed 4 bases at V and 4 bases at J, leaving 10 bases unmatched. Germline V lookup: CDR1 SEHNR, CDR2 FQNEAQ (reference sequence). This CDR3 has 17 amino acids. The CDR3 coding sequence is TGTGCCAGCAGCTCCTGGGACAGGGGTAACGGGGGAAACACCATATATTTT. It yields the protein CASSSWDRGNGGNTIYF.

This clone was seen more than once but under ten times. The J gene is TRBJ2-2, the V gene TRBV6-5; D unclear. The CDR3 extends over 14 amino acids. CDR1 is MNHEY and CDR2 is SVGAGI in the germline V gene. Trimming took 1 base from V and 1 from J, leaving 4 bases between them. CDR3 amino acids: CASSYLLNTGELFF. The DNA of the CDR3 is TGTGCCAGCAGTTACTTATTGAACACCGGGGAGCTGTTTTTT.

The V gene is TRBV2, the J gene TRBJ2-7; TRBD2 is a possible D gene (6 bases). CDR1 is SNHLY, CDR2 FYNNEI, per germline. The V and J ends lost 6 bases and 4 bases respectively, with 19 bases between them. CDR3 length: 15 amino acids. CDR3 residues: CASRAGLPVAYEQYF. The CDR3 DNA reads TGTGCCAGCAGGGCGGGACTCCCGGTTGCTTACGAGCAGTACTTC. The whole variable domain, remainder taken from reference TRBV2 and TRBJ2-7, is EPEVTQTPSHQVTQMGQEVILRCVPISNHLYFYWYRQILGQKVEFLVSFYNNEISEKSEIFDDQFSVERPDGSNFTLKIRSTKLEDSAMYFCASRAGLPVAYEQYFGPGTRLTVT.

The chain uses TRBV5-4 and TRBJ2-3; D remains unclear. The CDR3 covers 15 residues. From germline, CDR1 is SGHNT and CDR2 YYREEE (reference sequence). V lost 9 bases to trimming and J lost 2 bases, with 19 bases between them. The CDR3 sequence is CAIESPSRSTDTQYF. The CDR3 DNA reads as TGTGCCATTGAAAGTCCCTCCAGATCCACAGATACGCAGTATTTT.